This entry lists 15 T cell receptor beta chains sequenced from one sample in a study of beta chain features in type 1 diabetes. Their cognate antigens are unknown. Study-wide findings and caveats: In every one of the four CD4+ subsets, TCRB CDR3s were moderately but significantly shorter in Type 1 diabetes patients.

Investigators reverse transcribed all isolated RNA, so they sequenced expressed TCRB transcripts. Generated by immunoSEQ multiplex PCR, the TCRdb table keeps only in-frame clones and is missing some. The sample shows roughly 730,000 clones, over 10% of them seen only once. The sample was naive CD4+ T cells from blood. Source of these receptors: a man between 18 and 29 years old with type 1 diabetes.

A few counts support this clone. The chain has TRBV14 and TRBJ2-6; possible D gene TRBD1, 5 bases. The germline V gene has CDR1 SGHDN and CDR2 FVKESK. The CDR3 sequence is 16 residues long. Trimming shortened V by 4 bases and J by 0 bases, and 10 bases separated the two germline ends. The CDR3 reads CASSRPGLSGANVLTF. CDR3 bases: TGTGCCAGCAGCCGCCCAGGGCTCTCTGGGGCCAACGTCCTGACTTTC.

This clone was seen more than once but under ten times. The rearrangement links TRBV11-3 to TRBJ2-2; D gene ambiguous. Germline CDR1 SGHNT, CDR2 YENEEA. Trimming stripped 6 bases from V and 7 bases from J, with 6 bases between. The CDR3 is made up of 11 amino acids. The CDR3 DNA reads TGTGCCAGCAGTAGTATCGGGGAGCTGTTTTTT. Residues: CASSSIGELFF.

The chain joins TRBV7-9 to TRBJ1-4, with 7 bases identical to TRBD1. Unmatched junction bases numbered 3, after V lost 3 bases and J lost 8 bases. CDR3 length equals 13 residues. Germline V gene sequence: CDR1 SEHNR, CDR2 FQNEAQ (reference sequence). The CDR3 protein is CASSFGTVEKLFF. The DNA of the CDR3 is TGTGCCAGCAGCTTCGGGACAGTCGAAAAACTGTTTTTT.

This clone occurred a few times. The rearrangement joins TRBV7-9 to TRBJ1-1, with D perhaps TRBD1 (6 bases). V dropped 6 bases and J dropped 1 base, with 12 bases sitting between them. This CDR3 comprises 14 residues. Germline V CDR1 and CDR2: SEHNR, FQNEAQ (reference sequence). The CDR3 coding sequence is TGTGCCAGCAGTTTACAGGACAGGAACACTGAAGCTTTCTTT. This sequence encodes CASSLQDRNTEAFF.

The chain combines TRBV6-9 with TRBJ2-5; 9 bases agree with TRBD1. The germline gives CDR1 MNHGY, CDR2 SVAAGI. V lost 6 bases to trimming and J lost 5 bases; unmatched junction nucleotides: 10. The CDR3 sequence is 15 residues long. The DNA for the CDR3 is TGTGCCAGCAGGGACCGGGACAGGGTGCCGGAGACCCAGTACTTC. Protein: CASRDRDRVPETQYF.

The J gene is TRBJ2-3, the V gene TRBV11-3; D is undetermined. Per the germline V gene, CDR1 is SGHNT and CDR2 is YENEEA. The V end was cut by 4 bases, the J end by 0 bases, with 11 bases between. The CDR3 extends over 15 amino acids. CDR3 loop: CASSSDPTSTDTQYF. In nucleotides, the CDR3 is TGTGCCAGCAGCTCCGACCCGACCAGCACAGATACGCAGTATTTT.

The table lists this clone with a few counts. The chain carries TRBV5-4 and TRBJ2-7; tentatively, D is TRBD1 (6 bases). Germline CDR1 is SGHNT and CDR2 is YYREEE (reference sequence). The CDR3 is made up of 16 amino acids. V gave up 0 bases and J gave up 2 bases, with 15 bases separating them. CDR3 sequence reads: CASSLDSTGRPYEQYF. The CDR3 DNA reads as TGTGCCAGCAGCTTGGATTCGACAGGCAGACCCTACGAGCAGTACTTC.

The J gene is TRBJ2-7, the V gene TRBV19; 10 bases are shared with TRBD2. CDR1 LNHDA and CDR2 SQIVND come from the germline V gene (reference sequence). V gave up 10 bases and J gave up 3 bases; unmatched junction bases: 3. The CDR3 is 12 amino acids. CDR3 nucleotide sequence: TGTGCCACCAGGACTAGCGGCTACGAGCAGTACTTC. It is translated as CATRTSGYEQYF. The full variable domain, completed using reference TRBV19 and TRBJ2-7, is DGGITQSPKYLFRKEGQNVTLSCEQNLNHDAMYWYRQDPGQGLRLIYYSQIVNDFQKGDIAEGYSVSREKKESFPLTVTSAQKNPTAFYLCATRTSGYEQYFGPGTRLTVT.

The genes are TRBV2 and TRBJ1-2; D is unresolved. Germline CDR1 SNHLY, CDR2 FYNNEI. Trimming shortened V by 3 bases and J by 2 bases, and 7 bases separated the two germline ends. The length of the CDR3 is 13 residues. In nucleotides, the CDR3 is TGTGCCAGCAGTGACGGCCTCAACTATGGCTACACCTTC. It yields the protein CASSDGLNYGYTF.

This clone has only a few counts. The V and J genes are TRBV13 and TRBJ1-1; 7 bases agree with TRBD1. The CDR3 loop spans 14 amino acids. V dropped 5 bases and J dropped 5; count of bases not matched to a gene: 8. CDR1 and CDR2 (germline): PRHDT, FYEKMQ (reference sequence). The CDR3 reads CASSMGQLGTEAFF. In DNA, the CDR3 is TGTGCCAGCAGCATGGGACAGCTCGGGACTGAAGCTTTCTTT.

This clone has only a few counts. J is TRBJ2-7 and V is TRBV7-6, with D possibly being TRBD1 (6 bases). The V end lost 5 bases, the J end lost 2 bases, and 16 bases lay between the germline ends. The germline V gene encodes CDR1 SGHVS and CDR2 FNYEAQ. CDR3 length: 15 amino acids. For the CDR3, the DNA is TGTGCCAGCAGCCTCAACCAGGACAGCACCTACGAGCAGTACTTC. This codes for CASSLNQDSTYEQYF.

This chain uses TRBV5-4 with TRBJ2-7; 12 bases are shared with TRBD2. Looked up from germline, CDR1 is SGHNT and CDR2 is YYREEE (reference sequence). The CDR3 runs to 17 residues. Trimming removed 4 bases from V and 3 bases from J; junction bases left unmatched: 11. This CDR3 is CASSKPSGGAEDYEQYF. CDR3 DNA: TGTGCCAGCAGCAAACCTAGCGGGGGGGCAGAGGACTACGAGCAGTACTTC.

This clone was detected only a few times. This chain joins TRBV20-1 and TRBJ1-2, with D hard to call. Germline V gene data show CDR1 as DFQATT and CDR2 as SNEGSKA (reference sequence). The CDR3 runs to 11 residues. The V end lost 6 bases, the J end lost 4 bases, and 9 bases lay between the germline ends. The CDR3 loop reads CSADILYGYTF. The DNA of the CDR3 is TGCAGTGCCGACATCCTCTATGGCTACACCTTC.

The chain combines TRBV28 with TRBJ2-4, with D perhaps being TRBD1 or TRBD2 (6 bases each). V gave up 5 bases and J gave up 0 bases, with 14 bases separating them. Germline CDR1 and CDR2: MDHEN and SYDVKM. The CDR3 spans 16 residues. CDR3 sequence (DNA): TGTGCCAGCAGTATTACAGGGACTCTAGCCAAAAACATTCAGTACTTC. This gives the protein CASSITGTLAKNIQYF.

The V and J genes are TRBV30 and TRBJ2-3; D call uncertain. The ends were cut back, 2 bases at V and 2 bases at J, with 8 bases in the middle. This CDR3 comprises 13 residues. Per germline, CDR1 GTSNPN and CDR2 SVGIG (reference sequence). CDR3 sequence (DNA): TGTGCCTGGAGTCGGGTGGACACAGATACGCAGTATTTT. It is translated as CAWSRVDTDTQYF.